What follows are 26 T cell receptor beta chains derived from one specimen sequenced in a study of OX40 agonist ivuxolimab in advanced cancers. Assay used: immunoSEQ multiplex PCR; TCRdb lists only in-frame clones, some missing. The table has fewer than 90,000 clones, around nine tenths seen once. Specimen: CD4+ or CD8+ T cells sorted from blood, collected in a trial of the OX40 agonist ivuxolimab. The origin of the receptors is an adult with an advanced solid tumor such as melanoma, head and neck, liver or kidney cancer.

The chain has TRBV7-2 and TRBJ2-2; 9 bases are shared with TRBD1. In germline, CDR1 is SGHTA, CDR2 FQGNSA. The CDR3 has 17 residues. The V segment lost 9 bases and the J segment 5 bases; nucleotides outside the gene matches: 16. CDR3 DNA: TGTGCCAGGCTAGAGGGGCCACAGGGGGCTGGGACCGGGGAGCTGTTTTTT. Translation: CARLEGPQGAGTGELFF.

V is TRBV5-1 and J is TRBJ1-5, with D maybe TRBD1 (6 bases). The CDR3 runs 16 residues. The germline V and J ends were trimmed by 4 bases and 0 bases, with 14 bases remaining between them. Germline CDR1 and CDR2: SGHRS and YFSETQ. CDR3 amino acids: CASSPEGGYSNQPQHF. The CDR3 coding sequence is TGCGCCAGCAGCCCCGAGGGGGGGTATAGCAATCAGCCCCAGCATTTT.

This clone has a handful of counts. This rearrangement joins TRBV7-8 to TRBJ1-2; D might be TRBD1 (6 bases). In germline, CDR1 is SGHVS, CDR2 FQNEAQ. V gave up 4 bases and J gave up 8 bases, with 17 bases separating them. This CDR3 comprises 14 residues. CDR3 loop: CASSSVRGAGGYTF. The CDR3 DNA reads as TGTGCCAGCAGCTCCGTACGGGGGGCGGGCGGCTACACCTTC.

The chain employs TRBV5-8 and TRBJ1-3; D is undetermined. Trimming stripped 2 bases from V and 0 bases from J, with 3 bases between. CDR3 length: 13 residues. In germline, CDR1 is SGHTS, CDR2 YDEGEE. The CDR3 sequence: CASSFYSGNTIYF. The CDR3 nucleotides are TGTGCCAGCAGCTTTTACTCTGGAAACACCATATATTTT.

The V call is TRBV10-1, the J call TRBJ2-7, with 9 bases that match TRBD1. V dropped 2 bases and J dropped 2; count of bases not matched to a gene: 1. CDR1 WNHNN and CDR2 SYGVQD come from the germline V gene (reference sequence). This CDR3 is built from 14 residues. Here the CDR3 DNA reads TGCGCCAGCAGTGAGGGGACAGGGACCTACGAGCAGTACTTC. Encoded protein: CASSEGTGTYEQYF.

The rearrangement joins TRBV20-1 to TRBJ2-7; TRBD2 aligns across 8 bases. The V and J ends lost 3 bases and 6 bases, in that order; junction bases with no gene match: 1. The germline V gene encodes CDR1 DFQATT and CDR2 SNEGSKA (reference sequence). The CDR3 extends over 11 amino acids. The DNA of the CDR3 is TGCAGTGCTAGCGGGGGGGGCGAGCAGTACTTC. It encodes CSASGGGEQYF.

The sample holds a few counts of this clone. The rearrangement uses TRBV18 and TRBJ1-1; D gene unclear. CDR3 length: 12 residues. Trimming removed 3 bases from V and 6 bases from J, with 8 bases in between. CDR1 and CDR2 (germline): KGHSH, LQKENI. The DNA of the CDR3 is TGTGCCAGCTCACCGGCTCGGGCTGAAGCTTTCTTT. It is translated as CASSPARAEAFF.

This chain joins TRBV29-1 and TRBJ2-7; D call uncertain. This CDR3 has 12 residues. The germline gives CDR1 SQVTM, CDR2 ANQGSEA. V lost 5 bases and J lost 5, with 13 bases in between. The CDR3, as DNA: TGCAGCGTTAGCCCGGGCAGCCACGAGCAGTACTTC. It is translated as CSVSPGSHEQYF.

The gene calls are TRBV5-1 and TRBJ2-5, with TRBD2 matching 10 bases. The CDR3 is 14 amino acids. Germline V gene data show CDR1 as SGHRS and CDR2 as YFSETQ. Trimming removed 5 bases from V and 5 bases from J; junction bases left unmatched: 6. CDR3 sequence (DNA): TGCGCCAGCAGTTCGGGACTAGCGTCGGAGACCCAGTACTTC. It encodes CASSSGLASETQYF.

The chain couples TRBV19 to TRBJ1-6; 7 positions agree with TRBD1. The CDR3 has 18 amino acids. Germline assignment: CDR1 LNHDA and CDR2 SQIVND (reference sequence). The V segment lost 0 bases and the J segment 7 bases; nucleotides outside the gene matches: 12. In nucleotides, the CDR3 is TGTGCCAGTAGTATAGATCGGGGGACAGTCTCAGGAAATTCACCCCTCCACTTT. This codes for CASSIDRGTVSGNSPLHF.

This chain joins TRBV6-5 and TRBJ1-6; no firm D call. The V gene's germline CDR1 is MNHEY and CDR2 SVGAGI. V was clipped by 2 bases and J by 7 bases, with 9 bases between them. This CDR3 spans 14 amino acids. The CDR3 sequence: CASSYERLNSPLHF. In DNA form, the CDR3 reads TGTGCCAGCAGTTACGAACGTCTAAATTCACCCCTCCACTTT.

The chain employs TRBV7-6 and TRBJ1-5; D remains unclear. This CDR3 region has 14 residues. Germline V gene data show CDR1 as SGHVS and CDR2 as FNYEAQ. V lost 5 bases and J lost 4, with 12 bases in between. In DNA, the CDR3 is TGTGCCAGCAGCCCCCCCGGCAGGAATCAGCCCCAGCATTTT. Protein sequence: CASSPPGRNQPQHF.

The chain couples TRBV7-8 to TRBJ1-2; the match to TRBD1 covers 8 bases. This CDR3 is built from 17 residues. CDR1 SGHVS and CDR2 FQNEAQ come from the germline V gene. J lost 0 bases, V lost 5 bases, and 11 bases had no gene match. The CDR3 DNA is TGTGCCAGCAGCACCCGGACAGGGAAAAAGACTAACTATGGCTACACCTTC. Its translation is CASSTRTGKKTNYGYTF.

A few counts support this clone. V usage is TRBV11-2 and J usage is TRBJ2-5; TRBD2 matches 10 bases. V lost 8 bases to trimming and J lost 5 bases; unmatched junction nucleotides: 14. CDR1 and CDR2 from the germline V gene are SGHAT and FQNNGV. The CDR3 sequence is 16 residues long. CDR3 coding DNA: TGTGCCAGCTCCCAGGATGTAGCGGGGGGTTTGGAGACCCAGTACTTC. It specifies CASSQDVAGGLETQYF.

This clone was observed a handful of times. This CDR3 is also generated by other DNA sequences in the sample. This chain links TRBV5-1 with TRBJ2-7, with D possibly TRBD2 on 6 matching bases. CDR3 length: 20 residues. Germline V gives CDR1 SGHRS, CDR2 YFSETQ. Trimming left V 4 bases short and J 7 bases short, with 36 bases between. The CDR3 sequence: CASSPRWRVARGSLPTEQYF. As DNA, the CDR3 is TGCGCCAGCAGCCCCAGGTGGCGGGTCGCACGGGGGTCCCTCCCCACTGAGCAGTACTTC.

This chain connects TRBV7-3 to TRBJ2-1; TRBD2 matches 11 bases. Trimming cost V 5 bases and J 7 bases; bases outside gene matches: 13. This CDR3 contains 17 residues. Germline V CDR1 and CDR2: SGHTA, FQGTGA. DNA of the CDR3: TGTGCCAGCAGCCCCCGTTTAGCGGGGGGGCAAAAAAATGAGCAGTTCTTC. This translates into CASSPRLAGGQKNEQFF.

The rearrangement links TRBV18 to TRBJ2-7; unclear D gene. Germline V gene lookup returns CDR1 KGHSH and CDR2 LQKENI. The V end was cut by 3 bases, the J end by 2 bases, with 8 bases between. The CDR3 loop spans 13 amino acids. The DNA for the CDR3 is TGTGCCAGCTCACCGTCCGCAACCTACGAGCAGTACTTC. It translates to CASSPSATYEQYF.

The rearrangement links TRBV2 to TRBJ2-6; TRBD1 matches at 10 bases. Germline loops: CDR1 SNHLY, CDR2 FYNNEI. The CDR3 covers 16 residues. With 7 bases clipped from V and 5 bases from J, the junction kept 8 bases outside the gene matches. CDR3 sequence: CASTRDRGAWANVLTF. CDR3 sequence (DNA): TGTGCCAGCACCAGGGACAGGGGTGCCTGGGCCAACGTCCTGACTTTC. Complete variable domain (other parts from reference TRBV2 and TRBJ2-6): EPEVTQTPSHQVTQMGQEVILRCVPISNHLYFYWYRQILGQKVEFLVSFYNNEISEKSEIFDDQFSVERPDGSNFTLKIRSTKLEDSAMYFCASTRDRGAWANVLTFGAGSRLTVL.

The chain uses TRBV23-1 and TRBJ2-7; 7 bases are a match to TRBD1. TRBV23-1 is treated as an ORF (open reading frame) with a function not yet certain. The length of the CDR3 is 14 residues. V lost 0 bases, J lost 4 bases, and 3 bases stayed unmatched. This CDR3 is CASSQSGRGYEQYF. CDR3 nucleotide sequence: TGCGCCAGCAGTCAATCGGGCAGGGGGTACGAGCAGTACTTC.

DNA for the CDR3: TGCGCCAGCAGCTTGGTGGCAGGGCGCGACGAGCAGTACTTC. It encodes CASSLVAGRDEQYF. The chain combines TRBV5-1 with TRBJ2-7; tentatively, D is TRBD1 (5 bases). V was clipped by 0 bases and J by 5 bases, with 12 bases between them. The CDR3 totals 14 residues. Germline CDR1 reads SGHRS; CDR2 reads YFSETQ. Full variable domain (remainder filled in from reference TRBV5-1 and TRBJ2-7): KAGVTQTPRYLIKTRGQQVTLSCSPISGHRSVSWYQQTPGQGLQFLFEYFSETQRNKGNFPGRFSGRQFSNSRSEMNVSTLELGDSALYLCASSLVAGRDEQYFGPGTRLTVT.

The rearrangement joins TRBV14 to TRBJ2-5; 7 nucleotides agree with TRBD1. Per germline, CDR1 SGHDN and CDR2 FVKESK. The CDR3 loop spans 14 amino acids. J gave up 3 bases and V 1 base, and 2 bases lay outside the gene matches. The CDR3 is CASSQAGTEETQYF. The CDR3 coding sequence is TGTGCCAGCAGCCAAGCCGGGACAGAAGAGACCCAGTACTTC. The full variable domain, rest sourced from reference TRBV14 and TRBJ2-5, is EAGVTQFPSHSVIEKGQTVTLRCDPISGHDNLYWYRRVMGKEIKFLLHFVKESKQDESGMPNNRFLAERTGGTYSTLKVQPAELEDSGVYFCASSQAGTEETQYFGPGTRLLVL.

The V call is TRBV6-1, the J call TRBJ1-5; 8 bases are shared with TRBD1. The CDR3 covers 17 residues. Germline values: CDR1 MNHNS, CDR2 SASEGT. The J segment lost 3 bases and the V segment lost 2 bases, leaving 9 bases of the junction unmatched. This chain's CDR3 is CASSEQGGQGYNQPQHF. CDR3 sequence (DNA): TGTGCCAGCAGTGAACAAGGTGGACAGGGCTACAATCAGCCCCAGCATTTT.

The chain is built from TRBV5-8 and TRBJ2-3; D may be TRBD2 (6 bases). Trimming removed 6 bases at V and 1 base at J, with 12 bases between. The CDR3 covers 14 residues. The germline CDR1 and CDR2 sequences are SGHTS and YDEGEE. The DNA for the CDR3 is TGTGCCAGCACCAGGGACTTCGGCACAGATACGCAGTATTTT. It codes for CASTRDFGTDTQYF.

The J gene is TRBJ1-2, the V gene TRBV2; perhaps TRBD1 as D (6 bases). Germline lookup yields CDR1 SNHLY and CDR2 FYNNEI. Trimming cost V 6 bases and J 4 bases, with 9 bases left between them. This CDR3 spans 12 amino acids. CDR3 amino acids: CASRAGAYGYTF. The CDR3, as DNA: TGTGCCAGCAGGGCAGGGGCCTATGGCTACACCTTC.

J is TRBJ2-1 and V is TRBV2; a possible D gene is TRBD1 (6 bases). Germline values: CDR1 SNHLY, CDR2 FYNNEI. Trimming took off 4 bases at V and 2 bases at J, with 15 bases between the two ends. CDR3 length equals 16 residues. The CDR3 region is CASSAIRGTPYNEQFF. The CDR3 bases are TGTGCCAGCAGTGCGATAAGAGGGACACCCTACAATGAGCAGTTCTTC.

The chain recombines TRBV27 with TRBJ2-4; D may be TRBD1 or TRBD2 (5 bases each). V was shortened by 5 bases and J by 3 bases, with 14 bases between the two germline ends. The germline CDR1 and CDR2 sequences are MNHEY and SMNVEV (reference sequence). This CDR3 is 15 amino acids long. The CDR3 DNA follows: TGTGCCAGCAGTGCCAGGGTCGGGGTCAAAAACATTCAGTACTTC. Translated, it gives CASSARVGVKNIQYF.